The entry below gives a single TCR beta chain sequence along with its context. Its specificity is not known. The data were taken from a study of shared clonotypes between healthy human individuals. Study-wide findings and caveats: How much donors shared clonotypes was expected to be affected by sequencing depth.

TCRdb's table, derived via immunoSEQ multiplex PCR, lists solely in-frame clones and lacks some. Of hundreds of thousands of clones in the sample, roughly 98% are singletons; the top ten hold 0.25% to 0.35%. CD45RO-negative, CCR7-selected cells formed the naive CD8 fraction, which excluded terminally differentiated effector memory CD45RA+ cells. Germline assignment: CDR1 MGHDK and CDR2 SYGVNS. This CDR3 region has 13 residues. V was clipped by 5 bases and J by 1 base, with 8 bases between them. The TCR comes from a man younger than 40 in good health. This chain links TRBV25-1 with TRBJ1-1; D not certain. The sequenced material came from naive CD8+ T cells sorted from blood. DNA for the CDR3: TGTGCCAGCAGTAGTACAGAGAACACTGAAGCTTTCTTT. Protein: CASSSTENTEAFF.